The clone carrying this T cell receptor beta chain was recorded many times. What it binds is not known. The sample comes from a study of identical twins. Study-level points and caveats: Zero-insertion results could be subject to partial confounding by invariant MAIT and iNKT cells. Donors were not followed over many years; analysis was cross-sectional.

CDR3 length: 15 residues. Germline trimming cut 1 base from V and 10 bases from J; bases unmatched to any gene: 8. In TCRdb, the 5' RACE reads were re-called with MiXCR into one record per CDR3 protein. The repertoire consists of some 330,000 distinct CDR3 sequences, with 7% to 9.5% occurring once and the leading ten covering about 9.1%. The material sequenced was naive T cells sorted from blood. The chain combines TRBV12-3 or TRBV12-4 with TRBJ2-1, with TRBD2 identical over 9 bases. This receptor was taken from a woman aged 45-65 years in good health. CDR3 DNA: TGTGCCAGCAGTTTAGGTAGCGGGAGTTCTGGGGAGCAGTTCTTC. It encodes CASSLGSGSSGEQFF.